This T cell receptor (beta chain) was identified in a study of T cell repertoires in aging, cancer and after chemotherapy. In the study overall: Donor ages fell into six groups from 30 or younger up to 70 or older.

A mixed TRB-A/B primer pool amplified rearranged TRB by multiplex touch-down PCR. TCRdb recomputed calls from the multiplex PCR reads with MiXCR, one row per CDR3 protein. The sample has about 8,700 distinct CDR3 sequences, around 50% seen once. This CDR3 is 16 amino acids long. The germline V gene encodes CDR1 MNHNY and CDR2 SVGAGI (reference sequence). Amplification of TCR beta used genomic DNA extracted from peripheral blood. Concerning this clonotype: The junction differs from germline at one of its ends, possibly a read error.

The TCR originated in a human donor in good health. The rearrangement links TRBV6-6 to TRBJ2-1; D is perhaps TRBD2 (6 bases). The sequencing input was blood. Here the CDR3 reads CDSSSLGEAVHNEQFF. CDR3 DNA: TGTGACAGCAGTTCCTTGGGGGAGGCTGTACACAATGAGCAGTTCTTC.